These 32 T cell receptor beta chains originate from one sample sequenced in a study of cytomegalovirus exposure and HLA in healthy donors. The PCR was carried out with 60 Vbeta primers and 13 Jbeta primers. Assay: immunoSEQ multiplex PCR; the TCRdb copy retains only in-frame clones and omits some. The sample has approximately 100,000 clones; 74% are singletons. Sequences were obtained from PBMCs. These receptors were taken from a human donor in good health.

This clone was seen only once. The gene calls are TRBV27 and TRBJ2-5; tentative D call: TRBD2 (5 bases). Germline loops: CDR1 MNHEY, CDR2 SMNVEV (reference sequence). There are 13 residues in the CDR3. Trimming pared 6 bases from V and 0 bases from J, leaving 8 bases between. CDR3 region: CASRRGNQETQYF. CDR3 sequence (DNA): TGTGCCAGCAGACGAGGGAACCAAGAGACCCAGTACTTC.

The chain employs TRBV9 and TRBJ2-5, with D possibly TRBD2 on 5 matching bases. This CDR3 has 15 residues. Trimming removed 1 base from V and 4 bases from J, with 14 bases in between. Germline values: CDR1 SGDLS, CDR2 YYNGEE. CDR3 protein: CASSVSGILVETQYF. In DNA, the CDR3 is TGTGCCAGCAGCGTATCGGGGATTTTAGTAGAGACCCAGTACTTC. Full variable domain (outside the CDR3, taken from reference TRBV9 and TRBJ2-5): DSGVTQTPKHLITATGQRVTLRCSPRSGDLSVYWYQQSLDQGLQFLIQYYNGEERAKGNILERFSAQQFPDLHSELNLSSLELGDSALYFCASSVSGILVETQYFGPGTRLLVL.

The chain combines TRBV6-5 with TRBJ2-3, with D maybe TRBD1 (5 bases). V shed 5 bases and J shed 5 bases, with 11 bases lying between them. The CDR3 is 13 residues long. From germline, CDR1 is MNHEY and CDR2 SVGAGI. The CDR3 nucleotides are TGTGCCAGCAGTAGGACAAGGCGAGATACGCAGTATTTT. Amino acids: CASSRTRRDTQYF.

The chain carries TRBV6-1 and TRBJ2-5; D call uncertain. This CDR3 has 13 amino acids. Trimming took 6 bases from V and 0 from J, leaving 8 bases between them. CDR1 MNHNS and CDR2 SASEGT come from the germline V gene. CDR3 nucleotides: TGTGCCAGCAGCAGGTACTACCAAGAGACCCAGTACTTC. Its protein is CASSRYYQETQYF.

The chain combines TRBV5-6 with TRBJ2-7; 8 nucleotides agree with TRBD2. V dropped 0 bases and J dropped 12; count of bases not matched to a gene: 8. Germline loops: CDR1 SGHDT, CDR2 YYEEEE. The CDR3 is 13 residues long. The CDR3 sequence is CASSLADSGKGYF. Here the CDR3 DNA reads TGTGCCAGCAGCTTGGCCGATAGCGGGAAGGGGTACTTC.

The chain has TRBV5-4 and TRBJ2-1; the D gene is possibly TRBD2 (5 bases). CDR1 is SGHNT and CDR2 is YYREEE in the germline V gene (reference sequence). Trimming shortened V by 5 bases and J by 1 base, and 13 bases separated the two germline ends. CDR3 length: 15 amino acids. CDR3 in amino acids: CASSEDLQSYNEQFF. The DNA of the CDR3 is TGTGCCAGCAGTGAGGACTTGCAGTCCTACAATGAGCAGTTCTTC.

This clone was seen more than once but under ten times. The chain links TRBV6-1 to TRBJ2-6, with a tentative D call TRBD1 (6 bases). CDR3 length: 15 amino acids. Germline CDR1 MNHNS, CDR2 SASEGT. Trimming cost V 6 bases and J 0 bases, with 9 bases left between them. CDR3 residues: CASRRDTSGANVLTF. CDR3 DNA sequence: TGTGCCAGCAGACGGGACACCTCTGGGGCCAACGTCCTGACTTTC.

With regard to this clone: At one boundary the junction diverges from the germline segment, which might be a read error. The rearrangement joins TRBV28 to TRBJ2-7; 7 positions match TRBD1. Germline V gives CDR1 MDHEN, CDR2 SYDVKM. The CDR3 is 12 amino acids. In DNA form, the CDR3 reads TGTGCCAGCAGTACCCCCGCGGACAGGACCTCCTTC. Residues: CASSTPADRTSF.

The chain uses TRBV30 and TRBJ2-7, with 7 bases matching TRBD2. This CDR3 has 14 residues. CDR1 is GTSNPN and CDR2 is SVGIG in the germline V gene (reference sequence). V was clipped by 2 bases and J by 3 bases; unmatched bases: 7. The chain's CDR3 is CAWSQVGLLYEQYF. The CDR3 DNA reads TGTGCCTGGAGTCAGGTGGGACTACTCTACGAGCAGTACTTC.

The chain uses TRBV7-9 and TRBJ1-1; tentative D call: TRBD1 (5 bases). Per the germline V gene, CDR1 is SEHNR and CDR2 is FQNEAQ (reference sequence). Trimming stripped 5 bases from V and 1 base from J, with 14 bases between. CDR3 length: 15 residues. For the CDR3, the DNA is TGTGCCAGCAGCCCAAGGGGCATTACGAACACTGAAGCTTTCTTT. It is translated as CASSPRGITNTEAFF.

V is TRBV27 and J is TRBJ1-6, with unresolved D. Germline assignment: CDR1 MNHEY and CDR2 SMNVEV (reference sequence). This CDR3 has 13 amino acids. Deletions cut 6 bases from V and 6 bases from J, with 9 bases between. The CDR3 DNA is TGTGCCAGCAGGCGGTGGCTTAATTCACCCCTCCACTTT. It is translated as CASRRWLNSPLHF.

The sample holds a few counts of this clone. The rearrangement uses TRBV25-1 and TRBJ1-5; D perhaps matches TRBD1 (6 bases). CDR3 length: 14 residues. Germline loops: CDR1 MGHDK, CDR2 SYGVNS. Trimming shortened V by 4 bases and J by 8 bases, and 15 bases separated the two germline ends. In DNA, the CDR3 is TGTGCCAGCAGTGGGCAGGGGCTTGCTAAGCCCCAGCATTTT. This translates into CASSGQGLAKPQHF.

This sequence joins TRBV7-9 and TRBJ1-5; D gene uncertain. V lost 1 base and J 7 bases, leaving 8 bases between the germline ends. CDR3 length: 13 residues. Germline V lookup: CDR1 SEHNR, CDR2 FQNEAQ (reference sequence). Here the CDR3 reads CASSLETGQPQHF. CDR3 coding DNA: TGTGCCAGCAGCTTAGAAACGGGGCAGCCCCAGCATTTT.

In its sample, this clone was seen a few times. The genes are TRBV15 and TRBJ1-1, with D tentatively TRBD1 (5 bases). The CDR3 consists of 13 residues. The V gene's germline CDR1 is LNHNV and CDR2 YYDKDF (reference sequence). Trimming cost V 5 bases and J 11 bases, with 18 bases left between them. The CDR3 region is CATSGPGLEFAFF. Written as DNA, the CDR3 is TGTGCCACCAGCGGACCGGGACTCGAGTTTGCTTTCTTT. Drawing the rest from reference TRBV15 and TRBJ1-1, the complete variable domain is DAMVIQNPRYQVTQFGKPVTLSCSQTLNHNVMYWYQQKSSQAPKLLFHYYDKDFNNEADTPDNFQSRRPNTSFCFLDIRSPGLGDTAMYLCATSGPGLEFAFFGQGTRLTVV.

The chain recombines TRBV2 with TRBJ1-6; maybe TRBD1 (6 bases). This CDR3 comprises 13 residues. Trimming left V 5 bases short and J 9 bases short, with 11 bases between. Germline CDR1 is SNHLY and CDR2 is FYNNEI. The CDR3 bases are TGTGCCAGCAGTAGAGGGGGGGGTTCACCCCTCCACTTT. Residues: CASSRGGGSPLHF. Together with reference TRBV2 and TRBJ1-6, the CDR3 gives the full variable domain: EPEVTQTPSHQVTQMGQEVILRCVPISNHLYFYWYRQILGQKVEFLVSFYNNEISEKSEIFDDQFSVERPDGSNFTLKIRSTKLEDSAMYFCASSRGGGSPLHFGNGTRLTVT.

The V call is TRBV5-4, the J call TRBJ2-1, with D tentatively TRBD2 (6 bases). The CDR3 covers 15 residues. Germline values: CDR1 SGHNT, CDR2 YYREEE (reference sequence). V was cut by 4 bases and J by 1 base, with 12 bases left in between. The CDR3 protein is CASSADYRSYNEQFF. CDR3 nucleotides: TGTGCCAGCAGCGCGGACTACCGATCCTACAATGAGCAGTTCTTC.

The CDR3 spells CASSPGTTNTIYF. DNA of the CDR3: TGTGCCAGCAGTCCCGGGACAACAAACACCATATATTTT. The rearrangement links TRBV27 to TRBJ1-3; possible D gene TRBD1, 6 bases. CDR3 length: 13 amino acids. The germline CDR1 and CDR2 sequences are MNHEY and SMNVEV (reference sequence). V shed 5 bases and J shed 6 bases, with 11 bases lying between them.

The chain carries TRBV7-2 and TRBJ2-7, with 7 bases identical to TRBD2. V lost 4 bases, J lost 0 bases, and 3 bases stayed unmatched. Germline loops: CDR1 SGHTA, CDR2 FQGNSA. CDR3 size: 14 residues. The CDR3 DNA sequence: TGTGCCAGCAGCTCCGGGACTACCTCCTACGAGCAGTACTTC. Translated: CASSSGTTSYEQYF. The whole variable domain, remainder taken from reference TRBV7-2 and TRBJ2-7, is GAGVSQSPSNKVTEKGKDVELRCDPISGHTALYWYRQSLGQGLEFLIYFQGNSAPDKSGLPSDRFSAERTGGSVSTLTIQRTQQEDSAVYLCASSSGTTSYEQYFGPGTRLTVT.

This rearrangement joins TRBV5-4 to TRBJ2-3, with a tentative D call TRBD1 (5 bases). Trimming shortened V by 4 bases and J by 2 bases, and 17 bases separated the two germline ends. There are 16 residues in the CDR3. The V gene's germline CDR1 is SGHNT and CDR2 YYREEE (reference sequence). The CDR3: CASSPKGISVTDTQYF. For the CDR3, the DNA is TGTGCCAGCAGCCCCAAGGGGATAAGTGTCACAGATACGCAGTATTTT.

This chain links TRBV5-1 with TRBJ2-5; 9 bases are a match to TRBD1. After removal of 3 bases from V and 5 bases from J, the junction contained 5 bases not matched to a gene. CDR1 and CDR2 (germline): SGHRS, YFSETQ. CDR3 length equals 14 residues. The CDR3 reads CASSSTGGSETQYF. The CDR3 DNA sequence: TGCGCCAGCAGCTCGACAGGGGGATCGGAGACCCAGTACTTC.

This chain uses TRBV19 with TRBJ1-5, with a possible D match to TRBD1 (6 bases). Germline V gene lookup returns CDR1 LNHDA and CDR2 SQIVND (reference sequence). Between the trimmed V and J ends, which lost 5 bases and 8 bases, there was a span of 16 bases. CDR3 length equals 14 residues. The CDR3 region is CASSLTGFLEPQHF. In nucleotides, the CDR3 is TGTGCCAGTAGTCTAACAGGGTTCCTCGAGCCCCAGCATTTT.

This clone was recorded once. The V gene is TRBV4-2, the J gene TRBJ2-1, with 11 nucleotides matching TRBD1. The CDR3 spans 17 residues. With 0 bases clipped from V and 10 bases from J, the junction kept 11 bases outside the gene matches. CDR1 and CDR2 (germline): LGHNA, YNFKEQ. The CDR3 sequence: CASSQDTRTGGRGEQFF. CDR3 DNA sequence: TGTGCCAGCAGCCAAGATACCAGGACAGGGGGCAGGGGAGAGCAGTTCTTC.

The chain uses TRBV5-1 and TRBJ2-7; possible D gene TRBD1, 5 bases. The V and J ends lost 0 bases and 4 bases respectively, with 14 bases between them. Germline CDR1 and CDR2: SGHRS and YFSETQ. The CDR3 has 15 residues. This CDR3 reads CASSLEASGQYEQYF. The DNA of the CDR3 is TGCGCCAGCAGCTTGGAAGCGTCAGGGCAGTACGAGCAGTACTTC.

The chain combines TRBV19 with TRBJ2-3, with TRBD2 identical over 11 bases. The CDR3 contains 16 residues. V was pared by 8 bases and J by 6 bases, with 13 bases of the junction left unmatched. Germline CDR1 and CDR2: LNHDA and SQIVND (reference sequence). The CDR3 reads CASDRLAGGPQDTQYF. The CDR3 nucleotides are TGTGCCAGTGACCGATTAGCGGGAGGGCCTCAGGATACGCAGTATTTT.

The chain couples TRBV29-1 to TRBJ2-1; 10 bases align to TRBD2. With 8 bases clipped from V and 8 bases from J, the junction kept 15 bases outside the gene matches. The germline V gene encodes CDR1 SQVTM and CDR2 ANQGSEA. CDR3 size: 15 residues. The CDR3 is CSPSVISGGYDEQFF. The DNA of the CDR3 is TGCAGCCCAAGTGTAATTAGCGGGGGGTACGATGAGCAGTTCTTC.

The CDR3 region is CASSKVHRGQSYEQYF. DNA of the CDR3: TGTGCCAGCAGCAAAGTTCACAGGGGACAATCCTACGAGCAGTACTTC. The chain employs TRBV21-1 and TRBJ2-7; TRBD1, as called in the table, went unchecked against the DNA. TRBV21-1 is marked as a pseudogene. The CDR3 loop spans 16 amino acids.

V usage is TRBV7-9 and J usage is TRBJ2-2; unclear D gene. CDR3 length: 16 residues. V lost 1 base to trimming and J lost 3 bases, with 12 bases between them. Germline CDR1 reads SEHNR; CDR2 reads FQNEAQ (reference sequence). CDR3 loop: CASSLGAGFYTGELFF. CDR3 in DNA: TGTGCCAGCAGCTTAGGGGCAGGATTTTACACCGGGGAGCTGTTTTTT.

The chain employs TRBV28 and TRBJ2-3, with D perhaps TRBD1 (6 bases). The CDR3 runs to 16 residues. The germline V gene has CDR1 MDHEN and CDR2 SYDVKM. Deletions cut 6 bases from V and 5 bases from J, with 21 bases between. The CDR3 spells CASRTLRQGRKDTQYF. The CDR3 nucleotides read TGTGCCAGCAGAACCCTTAGGCAGGGGAGAAAAGATACGCAGTATTTT.

This chain uses TRBV28 with TRBJ2-1, with TRBD2 matching 13 bases. Germline trimming cut 6 bases from V and 8 bases from J; bases unmatched to any gene: 22. Germline V gives CDR1 MDHEN, CDR2 SYDVKM. The CDR3 is 20 amino acids. The CDR3 DNA follows: TGTGCCAGCAGCTCCCCTCAACCGCGGACTAGCGGGAGTACTACGCATGAGCAGTTCTTC. Encoded protein: CASSSPQPRTSGSTTHEQFF.

J is TRBJ2-7 and V is TRBV18, with D possibly TRBD2 on 7 matching bases. Germline lookup yields CDR1 KGHSH and CDR2 LQKENI. The CDR3 sequence is 16 residues long. The germline V and J ends were trimmed by 2 bases and 8 bases, with 22 bases remaining between them. The CDR3 coding sequence is TGTGCCAGCTCACCAGCCGGGGGGACATCTAGCGGAAAGCAGTACTTC. Its protein is CASSPAGGTSSGKQYF. Full variable domain (missing parts from reference TRBV18 and TRBJ2-7): NAGVMQNPRHLVRRRGQEARLRCSPMKGHSHVYWYRQLPEEGLKFMVYLQKENIIDESGMPKERFSAEFPKEGPSILRIQQVVRGDSAAYFCASSPAGGTSSGKQYFGPGTRLTVT.

This clone appeared a few times. V usage is TRBV30 and J usage is TRBJ1-4, with TRBD1 matching 9 bases. V gave up 0 bases and J gave up 8 bases; unmatched junction bases: 7. CDR1 is GTSNPN and CDR2 is SVGIG in the germline V gene (reference sequence). The CDR3 covers 15 residues. CDR3 protein: CAWSVQGDRDEKLFF. The CDR3 DNA reads TGTGCCTGGAGTGTACAGGGGGACAGGGACGAAAAACTGTTTTTT.

This clone has only a few counts. This chain joins TRBV5-4 and TRBJ2-5, with 14 bases that match TRBD2. CDR1 is SGHNT and CDR2 is YYREEE in the germline V gene (reference sequence). The CDR3 runs to 16 residues. With V trimmed by 4 bases and J by 1 base, 3 bases remained unmatched. The CDR3 here is CASSLGLAGGQETQYF. The CDR3 DNA is TGTGCCAGCAGCCTAGGACTAGCGGGGGGCCAAGAGACCCAGTACTTC.